This entry is about one T cell receptor beta chain. Its antigen is not yet known. Qualities for individual bases were not recorded, and no much larger clone is one base off. These data are taken from a study of cytomegalovirus exposure and HLA in healthy donors (dated by TCRdb to the late 2010s). About the study as a whole: According to an earlier analysis of several hundred of the donors, roughly 180 million T cells yielded over 100 million unique TCR beta sequences and 276 Gb of sequence data. Besides the first cohort of 666 subjects, a separate validation cohort made up of over a hundred different subjects was used. Donor age, sex, ethnicity and CMV serostatus were compiled together with the repertoire data. An early release that covered about 600 HLA-typed donors contained approximately 320 gigabases of sequencing data and 80 million or so unique TCR sequences. To predict cytomegalovirus infection status, the study brought together high-throughput TCR immunosequencing, statistical association of individual TCRs with disease status, and machine learning. Every discovery cohort repertoire had been produced on one sequencing platform. Among 300 to 500 genotyped donors of the cohort, an average of around 250,000 unique TCR beta nucleotide sequences was sequenced per donor, of which roughly 18% were non-productive. The study aimed to test whether signatures of past pathogen exposure could be identified by cataloging public T cell receptors. The number of typed donors differed by locus: about 620-630 for A, B, C, DRB1 and DQB1; 522 for DQA1; 606 for DPA1; and some 430 for DPB1. Among the 398 genotyped donors, more than 70% belonged to the genetic ancestry cluster associated with self-reported Caucasian donors. The T cell repertoires of several hundred subjects were profiled by immunosequencing and related to cytomegalovirus serostatus. Genome-wide SNP genotypes for about 55% of the roughly 670 donors were used in a later genetic analysis, which treated that subset as a discovery cohort. To decide whether each TCR beta V gene segment behaved as functional or pseudogenic, an earlier analysis of some 600 of the donors relied on high-throughput TCR beta sequencing. Because of strong linkage in the cohort, 5 or 6 DR-DQ haplotypes were treated as single units for association and clustering. A later analysis re-analyzed previously published TCR beta repertoires from about 600 donors and added high-resolution HLA genotyping to study TCR occurrence patterns. Rather than using new phenotypic data, the later analysis identified candidate immune exposures from TCR beta sequences and from how often those sequences occurred across donors. Both class I and class II loci were covered by HLA typing, at four-digit resolution.

Library method: the immunoSEQ multiplex PCR assay. A mixture of 60 forward primers for TCR Vbeta segments and 13 reverse primers for TCR Jbeta segments was used in the multiplex PCR. The CDR3 region of rearranged TCR beta genes was amplified from genomic DNA with a multiplex PCR assay. Amplified TCR beta libraries were sequenced as 87-base-pair reads on the Illumina HiSeq System. The authors' pipeline ran thus. Across the 600 to 700 repertoires, a later analysis counted tens of millions of unique TCR beta chains, 8.5 million to 12 million of which were shared by at least two donors. Raw reads were error-corrected and collapsed into unique sequences by a nearest-neighbor algorithm in which closely related sequences were merged to remove PCR and sequencing errors. V, D and J gene segments were assigned by aligning CDR3 sequences to IMGT reference sequences. Each retained sequence needed at least a six-nucleotide match to both a V gene segment and a J gene segment. A rearrangement was called productive if the CDR3 had no stop codons and remained in frame with V and J, and every other rearrangement was called non-productive. CDR3 was defined according to IMGT convention as the region running from the second conserved V-encoded cysteine to the conserved J-encoded phenylalanine. The earlier analysis of 550 to 650 of the donors excluded any sequence lacking an unambiguous match to a single V gene segment. An earlier analysis of 587 of the donors called V segments functional above 56.7% productive rearrangements and segregating when the between-donor standard deviation exceeded 5%. A statistical classification framework was developed to diagnose cytomegalovirus status using the catalog of TCR beta chain sequences. V and J gene assignment, in a later analysis, came from comparing TCR nucleotide sequences with IMGT/GENE-DB human TR gene sequences. In a later analysis, CDR3 sequences and most-parsimonious VDJ recombination scenarios were assigned using the TCRdist pipeline. In a later analysis, each TCR beta chain was defined by its CDR3 amino acid sequence together with its V-gene family, and reads without a unique V-gene family were excluded. To address suspected cross-contamination and a sequencing artifact, a later analysis removed roughly 580 highly shared, low-generation-probability nucleotide sequences. For each public chain, a later analysis derived a clonal expansion index from normalized ranks of inferred template counts within each repertoire. In a later analysis, generation probabilities were computed using a VDJ recombination model fitted to out-of-frame rearrangements, and the results were checked against IGoR. In a later analysis, hypergeometric tests were used to score TCR-TCR, TCR-HLA and TCR-CMV co-occurrence, with a repertoire-size bias correction applied to TCR pairs. False discovery rates were estimated in a later analysis by permuting HLA or CMV assignments 20 times. In a later analysis, co-occurring TCRs were grouped using DBSCAN, and TCRdist sequence similarity was added for clustering within HLA-allele-positive subsets. For co-occurrence clustering, repertoires with fewer than 30,000 or more than 120,000 public chains were excluded, along with several repertoires with anomalous nucleotide sharing. Sourced from immuneACCESS, this table was stored by TCRdb with only in-frame sequences that have V and J called. A share of the clones is absent; for the studies checked, an unresolved V gene accounts for under half, and the remainder has no known explanation. That table supplies the V and J calls and clone size; D and trimming were determined from the DNA. The sample table contains some 270,000 clones; only one count was recorded for 80% of them. The ten largest clones represent approximately 0.3% of the sample.

What the authors observed across the whole study: A later genetic analysis associated a missense DCLRE1C variant with V-gene and J-gene trimming of TCR beta chains, and an independent cohort replicated the association. While some public TCRs were present in many individuals, most TCR sequences turned up only very rarely across donors. Some IMGT-functional V segments, including TRBV6-2 and TRBV6-3, could not be told apart with the 87-base-pair reads, so those segments were excluded. Specific HLA alleles were associated with 15,000 to 20,000 TCR beta sequences at a false discovery rate of 0.05 in a later analysis. In a later genetic analysis, fewer N-insertions in productive TCRs were reported among donors in an Asian-associated ancestry cluster than the roughly 640-donor mean. In a later analysis, TCR association rates were found to vary across HLA loci, with the most associated TCRs seen for DRB1 alleles and the fewest for HLA-C alleles. In a later analysis, several top co-occurrence clusters were reported to appear linked to parvovirus B19, influenza, CMV and Epstein-Barr virus. A later analysis found that HLA-associated TCR beta chains were more clonally expanded and had lower generation probabilities than equally common non-associated chains. When HLA alleles, especially DR and DQ, strongly co-occurred, TCR associations were difficult to assign to individual alleles. The authors suggested that the approach could potentially be generalized to other disease states and immunological phenotypes. A cluster of highly shared sequence variants was judged likely to represent a technical artifact of the sequencing pipeline. HLA typing was unavailable for some donors at each locus, so association tests used only the typed subset. The classifier was reported to diagnose cytomegalovirus status with high specificity and sensitivity in both the original and validation cohorts. Correlated functional status among segregating V segments might be attributable to linkage disequilibrium, but an unknown experimental factor could not be ruled out. The cohort was sequenced for TCR beta chains only, and without alpha or paired-chain data the features that could be detected were limited. The presence/absence analyses assumed that sequencing depth was roughly uniform across donors, and that assumption may not be true. A further reported finding was that TCR beta sequences accurately predicted the HLA-A and HLA-B alleles for most subjects in the first cohort. In an earlier analysis of fewer than 750 of the donors, most TCR beta V segments were observed in productive rearrangements about 90% or about 30% of the time, broadly matching IMGT annotations. Three of the identified cytomegalovirus-associated TCR beta chains were confirmed in vitro to be specific for cytomegalovirus antigens. Most CMV-associated TCR beta chains appeared to be HLA-restricted in a later analysis, and the HLA associations seemed to be driven largely by CMV exposure. The study listed around 160 TCR beta chains as associated with cytomegalovirus. The only immune exposure information available for the cohort was CMV serostatus. Because counts were too low, under 20 rarely observed V segments, including chromosome 9 orphons, were left out of the earlier analysis of several hundred of the donors.

The cohort consisted of some 730 healthy bone marrow donors. At the time of sampling, every cohort member was nominally healthy, though immune exposures that went unrecorded were likely present. The donor was CMV seronegative and was included in the group of a few hundred seronegative cohort members. A peripheral blood sample was collected from each donor, and TCR beta sequencing was performed on peripheral blood mononuclear cells. The Qiagen DNeasy Blood Extraction Kit was used to extract genomic DNA from the blood cell samples. From cysteine to phenylalanine, the CDR3 is 14 amino acids long. The DNA shown is the 42-base CDR3, in frame from base 1. V and J lose 0 bases and 0 bases, and a span of 6 bases separates them. The germline V gene sets CDR1 to MNHEY and CDR2 to SVGAGI.

The sample was PBMCs. The chain is assembled from TRBV6-5 and TRBJ2-7, with the D gene too uncertain to name. The receptor was isolated from a girl aged 2-9 years in good health and CMV-seronegative. The CDR3 protein is CASSYSESSYEQYF. The nucleotides read TGTGCCAGCAGTTACTCGGAGAGCTCCTACGAGCAGTACTTC.